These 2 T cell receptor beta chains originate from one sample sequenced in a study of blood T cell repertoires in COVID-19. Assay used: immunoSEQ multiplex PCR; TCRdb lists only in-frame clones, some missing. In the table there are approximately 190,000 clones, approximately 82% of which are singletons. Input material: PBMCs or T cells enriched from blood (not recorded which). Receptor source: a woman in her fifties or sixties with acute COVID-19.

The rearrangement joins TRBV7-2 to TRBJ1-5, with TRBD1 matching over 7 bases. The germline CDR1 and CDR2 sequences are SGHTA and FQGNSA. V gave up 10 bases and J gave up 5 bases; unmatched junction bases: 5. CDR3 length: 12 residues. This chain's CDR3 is CAIGTADQPQHF. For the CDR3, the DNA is TGTGCCATCGGGACAGCAGATCAGCCCCAGCATTTT.

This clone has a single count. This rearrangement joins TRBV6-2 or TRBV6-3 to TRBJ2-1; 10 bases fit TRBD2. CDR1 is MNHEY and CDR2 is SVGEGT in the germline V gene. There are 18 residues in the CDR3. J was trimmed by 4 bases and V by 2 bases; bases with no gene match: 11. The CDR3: CASSYQPRTSGFYNEQFF. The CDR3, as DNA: TGTGCCAGCAGTTACCAGCCCAGGACTAGCGGATTTTACAATGAGCAGTTCTTC.